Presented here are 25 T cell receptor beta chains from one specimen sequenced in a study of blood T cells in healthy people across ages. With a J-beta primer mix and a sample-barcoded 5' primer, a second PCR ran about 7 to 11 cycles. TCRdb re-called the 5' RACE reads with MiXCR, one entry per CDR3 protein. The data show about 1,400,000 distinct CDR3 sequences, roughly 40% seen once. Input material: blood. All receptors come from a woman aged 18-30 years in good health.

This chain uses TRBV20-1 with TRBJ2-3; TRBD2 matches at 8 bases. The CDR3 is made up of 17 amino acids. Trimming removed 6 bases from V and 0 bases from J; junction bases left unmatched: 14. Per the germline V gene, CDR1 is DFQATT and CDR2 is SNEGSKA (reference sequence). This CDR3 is CSANTLAEDSSTDTQYF. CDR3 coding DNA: TGCAGTGCGAACACACTAGCGGAGGACTCTAGCACAGATACGCAGTATTTT.

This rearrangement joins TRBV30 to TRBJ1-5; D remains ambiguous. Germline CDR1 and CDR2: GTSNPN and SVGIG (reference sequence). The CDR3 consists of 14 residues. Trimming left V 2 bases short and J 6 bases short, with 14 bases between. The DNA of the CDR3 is TGTGCCTGGAGTCTTACTAACCATGGTCAGCCCCAGCATTTT. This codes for CAWSLTNHGQPQHF.

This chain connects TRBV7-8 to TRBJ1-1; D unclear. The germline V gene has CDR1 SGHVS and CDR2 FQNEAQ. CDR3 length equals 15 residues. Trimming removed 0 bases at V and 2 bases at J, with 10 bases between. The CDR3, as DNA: TGTGCCAGCAGCTTAGCGGCGAACACCAACACTGAAGCTTTCTTT. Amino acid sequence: CASSLAANTNTEAFF.

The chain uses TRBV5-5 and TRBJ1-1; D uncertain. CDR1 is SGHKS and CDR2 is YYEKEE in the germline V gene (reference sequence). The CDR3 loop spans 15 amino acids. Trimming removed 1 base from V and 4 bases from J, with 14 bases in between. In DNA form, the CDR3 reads TGTGCCAGCAGCTTGATTCGGATCTTACCCACTGAAGCTTTCTTT. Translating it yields CASSLIRILPTEAFF.

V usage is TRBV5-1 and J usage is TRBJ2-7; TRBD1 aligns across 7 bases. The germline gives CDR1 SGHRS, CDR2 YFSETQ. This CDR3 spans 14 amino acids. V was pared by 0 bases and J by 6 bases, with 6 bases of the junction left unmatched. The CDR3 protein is CASSLGQGKGEQYF. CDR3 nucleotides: TGCGCCAGCAGCTTGGGACAGGGAAAAGGCGAGCAGTACTTC.

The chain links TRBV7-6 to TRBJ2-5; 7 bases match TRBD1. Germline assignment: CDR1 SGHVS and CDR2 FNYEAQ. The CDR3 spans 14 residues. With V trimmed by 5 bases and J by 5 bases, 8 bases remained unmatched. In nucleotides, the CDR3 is TGTGCCAGCAGCCCAGGGGGTTCTAGGGAGACCCAGTACTTC. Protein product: CASSPGGSRETQYF.

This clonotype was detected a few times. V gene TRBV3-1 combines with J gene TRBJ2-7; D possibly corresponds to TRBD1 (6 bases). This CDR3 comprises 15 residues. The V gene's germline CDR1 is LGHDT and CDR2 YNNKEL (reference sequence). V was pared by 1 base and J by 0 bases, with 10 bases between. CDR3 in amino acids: CASSQGQEHSYEQYF. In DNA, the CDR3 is TGTGCCAGCAGCCAAGGACAGGAACACTCCTACGAGCAGTACTTC.

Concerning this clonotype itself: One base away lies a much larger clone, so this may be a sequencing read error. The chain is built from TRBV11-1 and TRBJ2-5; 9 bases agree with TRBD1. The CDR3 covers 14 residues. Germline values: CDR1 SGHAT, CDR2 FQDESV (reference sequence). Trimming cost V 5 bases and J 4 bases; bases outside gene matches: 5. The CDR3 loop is CASSVTGGGETQYF. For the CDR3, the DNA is TGTGCCAGCAGCGTAACAGGGGGCGGAGAGACCCAGTACTTC.

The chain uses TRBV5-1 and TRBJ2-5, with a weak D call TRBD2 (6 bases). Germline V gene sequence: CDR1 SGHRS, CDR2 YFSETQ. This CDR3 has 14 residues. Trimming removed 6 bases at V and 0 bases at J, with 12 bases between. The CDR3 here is CASKIGGDQETQYF. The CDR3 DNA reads TGCGCCAGCAAAATTGGCGGGGACCAAGAGACCCAGTACTTC.

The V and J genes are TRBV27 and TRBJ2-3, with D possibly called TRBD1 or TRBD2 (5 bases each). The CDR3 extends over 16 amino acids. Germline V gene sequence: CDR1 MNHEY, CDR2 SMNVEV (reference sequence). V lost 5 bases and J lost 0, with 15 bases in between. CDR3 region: CASSLFTGASTDTQYF. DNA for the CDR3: TGTGCCAGCAGTCTCTTTACCGGGGCTAGCACAGATACGCAGTATTTT.

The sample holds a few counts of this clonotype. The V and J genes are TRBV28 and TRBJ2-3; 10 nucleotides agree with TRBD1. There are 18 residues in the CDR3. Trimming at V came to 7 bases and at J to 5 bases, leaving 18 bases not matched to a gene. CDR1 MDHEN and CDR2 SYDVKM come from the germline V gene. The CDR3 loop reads CASNIPGTGVQVEDTQYF. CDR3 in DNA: TGTGCCAGCAACATCCCCGGGACAGGGGTCCAGGTGGAAGATACGCAGTATTTT. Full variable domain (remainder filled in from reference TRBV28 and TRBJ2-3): DVKVTQSSRYLVKRTGEKVFLECVQDMDHENMFWYRQDPGLGLRLIYFSYDVKMKEKGDIPEGYSVSREKKERFSLILESASTNQTSMYLCASNIPGTGVQVEDTQYFGPGTRLTVL.

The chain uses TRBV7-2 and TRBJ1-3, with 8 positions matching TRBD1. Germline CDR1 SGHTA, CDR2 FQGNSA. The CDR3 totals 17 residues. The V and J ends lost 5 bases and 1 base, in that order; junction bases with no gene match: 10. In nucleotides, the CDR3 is TGTGCCAGCAGCCCAGGGGGCGGGGGCCTTTCTGGAAACACCATATATTTT. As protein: CASSPGGGGLSGNTIYF.

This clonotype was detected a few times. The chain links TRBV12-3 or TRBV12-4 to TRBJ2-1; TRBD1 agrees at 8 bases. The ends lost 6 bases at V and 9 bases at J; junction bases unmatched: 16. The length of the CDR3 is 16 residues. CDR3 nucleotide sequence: TGTGCCAGCAGCCGCCGGACAGGGAAAGGGAGCACTGAGCAGTTCTTC. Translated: CASSRRTGKGSTEQFF.

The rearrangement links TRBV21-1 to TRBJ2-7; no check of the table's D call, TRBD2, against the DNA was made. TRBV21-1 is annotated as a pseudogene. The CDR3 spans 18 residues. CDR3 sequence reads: CASSKALSFGLPDYEQYF. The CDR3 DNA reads TGTGCCAGCAGCAAAGCCCTCTCGTTCGGACTACCTGACTACGAGCAGTACTTC.

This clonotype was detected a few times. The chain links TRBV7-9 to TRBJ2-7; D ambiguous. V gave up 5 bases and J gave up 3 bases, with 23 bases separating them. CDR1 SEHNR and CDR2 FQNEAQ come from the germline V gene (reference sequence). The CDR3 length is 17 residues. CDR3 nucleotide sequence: TGTGCCAGCAGCCCTACCGATTTTTTAGACGCCGACTACGAGCAGTACTTC. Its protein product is CASSPTDFLDADYEQYF.

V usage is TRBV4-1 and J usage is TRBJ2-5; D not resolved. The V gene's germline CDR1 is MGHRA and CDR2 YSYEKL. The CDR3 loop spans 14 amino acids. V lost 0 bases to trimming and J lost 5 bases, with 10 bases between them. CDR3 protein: CASSQDREVETQYF. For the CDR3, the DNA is TGCGCCAGCAGCCAAGATCGAGAGGTGGAGACCCAGTACTTC.

The CDR3 region has the DNA TGTGCCAGCAGTTTCTATCGGGTTCCCCCTAATGAGCAGTACTTC. It yields the protein CASSFYRVPPNEQYF. The V gene is TRBV27, the J gene TRBJ2-7, with D uncertain. Trimming left V 3 bases short and J 7 bases short, with 19 bases between. This CDR3 is built from 15 residues. From germline, CDR1 is MNHEY and CDR2 SMNVEV (reference sequence).

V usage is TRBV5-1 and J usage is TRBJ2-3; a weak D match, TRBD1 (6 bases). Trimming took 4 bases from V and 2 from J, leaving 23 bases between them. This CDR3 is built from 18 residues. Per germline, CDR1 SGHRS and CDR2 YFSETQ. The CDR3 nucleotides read TGCGCCAGCAGCCTCACTGGGGGCGCGACTTCAAACACAGATACGCAGTATTTT. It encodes CASSLTGGATSNTDTQYF.

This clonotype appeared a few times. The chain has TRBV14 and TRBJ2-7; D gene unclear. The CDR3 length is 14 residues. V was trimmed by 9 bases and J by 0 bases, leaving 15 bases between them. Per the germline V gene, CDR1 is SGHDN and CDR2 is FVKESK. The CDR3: CASTPGVYSYEQYF. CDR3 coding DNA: TGTGCCAGTACCCCAGGCGTATACTCCTACGAGCAGTACTTC.

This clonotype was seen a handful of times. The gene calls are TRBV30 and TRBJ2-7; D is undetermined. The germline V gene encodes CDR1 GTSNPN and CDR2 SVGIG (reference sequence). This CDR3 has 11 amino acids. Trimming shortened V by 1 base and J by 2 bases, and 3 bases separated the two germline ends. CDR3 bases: TGTGCCTGGAGTGATCCCTACGAGCAGTACTTC. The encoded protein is CAWSDPYEQYF.

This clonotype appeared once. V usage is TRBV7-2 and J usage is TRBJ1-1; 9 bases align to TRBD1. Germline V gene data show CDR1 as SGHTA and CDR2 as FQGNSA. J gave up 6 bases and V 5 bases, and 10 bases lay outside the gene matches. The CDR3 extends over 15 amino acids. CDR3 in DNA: TGTGCCAGCAGCCTTTGGGGACAGGGTGGCGCTGAAGCTTTCTTT. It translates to CASSLWGQGGAEAFF.

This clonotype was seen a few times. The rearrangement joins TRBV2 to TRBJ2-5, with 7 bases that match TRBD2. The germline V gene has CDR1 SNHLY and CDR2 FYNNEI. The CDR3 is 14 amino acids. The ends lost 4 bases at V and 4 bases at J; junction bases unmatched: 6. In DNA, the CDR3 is TGTGCCAGCAGTGCCGGGACTACTGGAGAGACCCAGTACTTC. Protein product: CASSAGTTGETQYF.

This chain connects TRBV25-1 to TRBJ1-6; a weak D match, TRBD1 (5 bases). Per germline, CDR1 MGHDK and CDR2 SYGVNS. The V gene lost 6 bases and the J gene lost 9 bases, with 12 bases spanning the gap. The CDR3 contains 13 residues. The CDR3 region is CASRGQGSSPLHF. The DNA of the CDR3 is TGTGCCAGCAGGGGGCAGGGAAGTTCACCCCTCCACTTT.

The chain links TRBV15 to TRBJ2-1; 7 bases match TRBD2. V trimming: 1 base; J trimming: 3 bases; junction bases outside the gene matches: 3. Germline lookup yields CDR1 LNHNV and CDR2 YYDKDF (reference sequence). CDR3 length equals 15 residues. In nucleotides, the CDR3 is TGTGCCACCAGCAGAGGGGGGGGGGACTACAATGAGCAGTTCTTC. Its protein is CATSRGGGDYNEQFF.

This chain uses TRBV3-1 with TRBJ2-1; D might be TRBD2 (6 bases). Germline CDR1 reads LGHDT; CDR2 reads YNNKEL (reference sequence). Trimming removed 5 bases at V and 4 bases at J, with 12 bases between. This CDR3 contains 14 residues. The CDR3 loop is CASSNTGTYNEQFF. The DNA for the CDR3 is TGTGCCAGCAGCAATACCGGGACTTACAATGAGCAGTTCTTC.